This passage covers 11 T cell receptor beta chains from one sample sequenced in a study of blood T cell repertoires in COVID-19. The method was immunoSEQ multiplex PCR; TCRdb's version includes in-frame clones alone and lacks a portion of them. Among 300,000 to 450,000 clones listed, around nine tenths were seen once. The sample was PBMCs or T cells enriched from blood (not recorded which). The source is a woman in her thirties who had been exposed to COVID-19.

The DNA of the CDR3 is TGTGCCAGCCGCAGACCCACCAGAACAGGGATCGAGCAGTACTTC. Its protein product is CASRRPTRTGIEQYF. The rearrangement joins TRBV6-5 to TRBJ2-7; D possibly corresponds to TRBD1 (6 bases). CDR1 MNHEY and CDR2 SVGAGI come from the germline V gene. V was clipped by 8 bases and J by 6 bases, with 23 bases between them. The CDR3 runs 15 residues.

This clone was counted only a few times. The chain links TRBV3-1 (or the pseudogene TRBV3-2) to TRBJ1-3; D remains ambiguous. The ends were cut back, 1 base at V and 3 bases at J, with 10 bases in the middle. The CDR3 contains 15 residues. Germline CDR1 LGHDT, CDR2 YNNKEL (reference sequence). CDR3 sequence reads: CASSQVDFRGNTIYF. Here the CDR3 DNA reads TGTGCCAGCAGCCAAGTCGACTTTCGTGGAAACACCATATATTTT.

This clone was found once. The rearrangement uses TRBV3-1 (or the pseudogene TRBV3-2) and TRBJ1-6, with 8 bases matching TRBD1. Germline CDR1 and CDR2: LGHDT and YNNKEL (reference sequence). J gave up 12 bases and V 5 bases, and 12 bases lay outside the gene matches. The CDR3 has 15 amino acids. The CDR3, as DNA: TGTGCCAGCAGCTTTACCGGACAGGGTAATGTACCCCTCCACTTT. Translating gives CASSFTGQGNVPLHF.

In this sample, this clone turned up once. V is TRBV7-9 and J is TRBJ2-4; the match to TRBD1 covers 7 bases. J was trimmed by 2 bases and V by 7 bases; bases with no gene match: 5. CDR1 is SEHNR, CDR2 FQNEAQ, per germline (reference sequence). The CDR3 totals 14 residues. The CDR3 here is CASTLTGSKNIQYF. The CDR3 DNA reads TGTGCCAGCACCTTGACAGGGTCCAAAAACATTCAGTACTTC.

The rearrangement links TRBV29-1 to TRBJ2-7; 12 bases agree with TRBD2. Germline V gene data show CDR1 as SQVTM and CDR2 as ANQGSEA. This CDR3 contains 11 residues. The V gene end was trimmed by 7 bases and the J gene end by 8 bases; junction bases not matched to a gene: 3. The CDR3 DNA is TGCAGCGGACTAGCGGGAGTGAAGCAGTACTTC. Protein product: CSGLAGVKQYF.

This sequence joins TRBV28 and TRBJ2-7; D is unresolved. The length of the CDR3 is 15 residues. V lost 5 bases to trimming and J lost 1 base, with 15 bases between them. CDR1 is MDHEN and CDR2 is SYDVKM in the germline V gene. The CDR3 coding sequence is TGTGCCAGCAGTCCCCGCGAGGTGAGATCCTACGAGCAGTACTTC. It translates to CASSPREVRSYEQYF.

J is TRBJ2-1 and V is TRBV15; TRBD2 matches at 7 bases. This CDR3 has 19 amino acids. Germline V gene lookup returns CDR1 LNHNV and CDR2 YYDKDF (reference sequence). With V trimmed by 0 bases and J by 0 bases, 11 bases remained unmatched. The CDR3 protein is CATSREGGSRKSSYNEQFF. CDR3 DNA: TGTGCCACCAGCAGAGAGGGAGGGTCGCGGAAGAGCTCCTACAATGAGCAGTTCTTC. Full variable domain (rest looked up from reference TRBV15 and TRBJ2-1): DAMVIQNPRYQVTQFGKPVTLSCSQTLNHNVMYWYQQKSSQAPKLLFHYYDKDFNNEADTPDNFQSRRPNTSFCFLDIRSPGLGDTAMYLCATSREGGSRKSSYNEQFFGPGTRLTVL.

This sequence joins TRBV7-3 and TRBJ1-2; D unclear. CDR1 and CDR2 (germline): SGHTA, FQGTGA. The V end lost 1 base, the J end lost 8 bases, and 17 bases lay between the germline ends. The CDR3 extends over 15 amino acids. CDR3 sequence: CASSLNSGSGEGYTF. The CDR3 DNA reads TGTGCCAGCAGCTTAAACTCTGGGAGCGGGGAGGGCTACACCTTC.

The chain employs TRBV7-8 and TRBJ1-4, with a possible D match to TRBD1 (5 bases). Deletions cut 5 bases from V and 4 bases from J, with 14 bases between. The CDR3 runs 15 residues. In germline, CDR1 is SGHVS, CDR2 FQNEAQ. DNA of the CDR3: TGTGCCAGCAGCATTGGACGGACACTTAATGAAAAACTGTTTTTT. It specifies CASSIGRTLNEKLFF.

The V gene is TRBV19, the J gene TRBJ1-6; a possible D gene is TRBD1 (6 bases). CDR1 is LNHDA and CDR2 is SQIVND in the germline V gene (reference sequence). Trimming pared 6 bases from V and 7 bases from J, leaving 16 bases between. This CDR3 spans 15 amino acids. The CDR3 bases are TGTGCCAGTAGAGAGGGACAAGGAGGAAATTCACCCCTCCACTTT. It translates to CASREGQGGNSPLHF.

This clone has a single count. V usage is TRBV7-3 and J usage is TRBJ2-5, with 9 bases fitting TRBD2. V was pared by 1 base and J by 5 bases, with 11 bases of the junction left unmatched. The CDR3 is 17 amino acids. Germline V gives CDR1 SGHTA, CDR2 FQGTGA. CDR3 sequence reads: CASSLKGAGGPTETQYF. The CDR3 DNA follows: TGTGCCAGCAGCTTAAAGGGGGCGGGAGGGCCGACGGAGACCCAGTACTTC.